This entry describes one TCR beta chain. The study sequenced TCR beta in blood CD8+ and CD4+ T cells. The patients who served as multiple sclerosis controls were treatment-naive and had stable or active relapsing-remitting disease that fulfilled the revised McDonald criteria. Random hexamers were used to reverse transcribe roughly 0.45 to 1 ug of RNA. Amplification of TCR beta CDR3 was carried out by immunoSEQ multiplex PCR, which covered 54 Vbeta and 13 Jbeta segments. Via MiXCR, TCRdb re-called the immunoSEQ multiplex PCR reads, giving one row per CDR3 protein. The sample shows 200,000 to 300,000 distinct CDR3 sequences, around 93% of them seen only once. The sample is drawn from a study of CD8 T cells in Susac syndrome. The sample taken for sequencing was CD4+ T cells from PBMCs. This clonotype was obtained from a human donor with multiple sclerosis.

CDR3 amino acids: CSVVPGTLEAFF. CDR3 nucleotide sequence: TGCAGCGTGGTACCCGGGACACTTGAAGCTTTCTTT. The chain links TRBV29-1 to TRBJ1-1, with D tentatively TRBD1 (6 bases). This CDR3 has 12 residues. Trimming left V 6 bases short and J 7 bases short, with 15 bases between. From germline, CDR1 is SQVTM and CDR2 ANQGSEA.